This T cell receptor (beta chain) comes out of a study of human T cells and chemical hapten exposure. The germline CDR1 and CDR2 sequences are MNHEY and SVGEGT. Trimming cost V 4 bases and J 8 bases; bases outside gene matches: 11. CDR3 length: 17 residues. Time point of the sample: patch test 3, about 24 weeks after DPC sensitization. Treatment reported: therapeutic diphenylcyclopropenone sensitization with weekly scalp DPC. TCRdb re-derived calls from the RACE reads in MiXCR, one entry per CDR3 protein. Counted here are roughly 100,000 distinct CDR3 sequences, 30% to 35% occurring once; the ten biggest clones make up roughly 2.6%.

The sequencing used whole blood, collected in connection with sensitization to the hapten diphenylcyclopropenone (DPC). V gene TRBV6-2 or TRBV6-3 combines with J gene TRBJ2-1, with 13 bases fitting TRBD2. This clonotype was obtained from a man aged 40-49 years with alopecia areata. Some clones in this sample may be carry-over from other donors' samples. The CDR3 sequence: CASSSLRRTSGGDEQFF. Here the CDR3 DNA reads TGTGCCAGCAGTTCTCTGAGGAGGACTAGCGGGGGCGATGAGCAGTTCTTC.